Listed below are T cell receptor beta chains from one sample, sequenced in a study of blood T cells in healthy people across ages. MiXCR, run by TCRdb on the 5' RACE reads, gives a single entry per CDR3 protein. The sample has approximately 1.5 million distinct CDR3 sequences; approximately 39% are singletons. Sequencing used blood. All receptors derive from a woman in her late teens or twenties in good health. Both conserved end residues are part of each CDR3. A D gene is named only where the DNA matches it firmly. Clone size is shown for a subset of rows, as once, few, many or a class of expanded clone.

clone_size	v_call	j_call	d_call	cdr3_aa	cdr3_nt
.	TRBV5-1	TRBJ2-5	TRBD2	CAGSLGLAGVAETQYF	TGCGCCGGCAGCTTGGGGTTAGCGGGAGTTGCAGAGACCCAGTACTTC
once	TRBV27	TRBJ1-2	.	CASSFGAGVGGYTF	TGTGCCAGCAGTTTCGGGGCAGGGGTTGGTGGCTACACCTTC
.	TRBV4-3	TRBJ1-6	TRBD1	CASSQGQGRNSPLHF	TGCGCCAGCAGCCAGGGACAGGGAAGAAATTCACCCCTCCACTTT
few	TRBV20-1	TRBJ2-7	.	CSAPKRGIYEQYF	TGCAGTGCCCCGAAACGGGGGATCTACGAGCAGTACTTC
.	TRBV7-2	TRBJ1-1	.	CASSLGSGLGTEAFF	TGTGCCAGCAGCTTAGGTAGCGGGTTGGGTACTGAAGCTTTCTTT
few	TRBV7-9	TRBJ2-1	.	CASSLGGRVNEQFF	TGTGCCAGCAGCTTAGGAGGCCGGGTGAATGAGCAGTTCTTC
.	TRBV20-1	TRBJ2-3	.	CSARAPDRVNTDTQYF	TGCAGTGCTAGAGCCCCCGATAGAGTTAACACAGATACGCAGTATTTT
few	TRBV7-2	TRBJ2-3	.	CASSLGGPGDTQYF	TGTGCCAGCAGCTTAGGCGGGCCGGGGGATACGCAGTATTTT
.	TRBV6-2/TRBV6-3	TRBJ1-1	.	CASSALGTRGKGPFF	TGTGCCAGCAGTGCCCTCGGGACTAGAGGGAAGGGACCTTTCTTT
many	TRBV29-1	TRBJ2-1	.	CSVEDGRRTYNEQFF	TGCAGCGTTGAAGACGGCCGAAGGACCTACAATGAGCAGTTCTTC
.	TRBV4-3	TRBJ1-4	TRBD1	CASSQVTSTGWFNEKLFF	TGCGCCAGCAGCCAAGTAACTTCGACAGGGTGGTTTAATGAAAAACTGTTTTTT
.	TRBV7-2	TRBJ2-3	.	CASSQTGATDTQYF	TGTGCCAGCAGCCAAACCGGGGCCACAGATACGCAGTATTTT
.	TRBV30	TRBJ1-6	TRBD1	CAWSVWDRGQSPLHF	TGTGCCTGGAGTGTATGGGACAGGGGGCAGTCACCCCTCCACTTT
few	TRBV6-2/TRBV6-3	TRBJ2-7	.	CASSSTGSRSYEQYF	TGTGCCAGCAGTTCCACAGGGTCGAGGTCCTACGAGCAGTACTTC
.	TRBV6-2/TRBV6-3	TRBJ2-7	TRBD2	CASSYSQREFYEQYF	TGTGCCAGCAGTTACTCCCAGCGGGAGTTCTACGAGCAGTACTTC
.	TRBV20-1	TRBJ2-7	.	CSARAPGFYEQYF	TGCAGTGCTAGAGCGCCGGGGTTCTACGAGCAGTACTTC